This T cell receptor (beta chain) was obtained from a study of blood T cell repertoires in COVID-19. Study-level background: The origin of the acute and convalescent COVID-19 samples was the United States, Italy and Spain. From T cells, B-cell-depleted T cells, or PBMCs came the material, which was cDNA or gDNA.

V lost 4 bases to trimming and J lost 9 bases, with 20 bases between them. CDR1 is SGHRS, CDR2 YFSETQ, per germline. The CDR3 loop spans 15 amino acids. Source study methods: Amplified reference gene primers provided the basis for estimating nucleated cell counts. The method was immunoSEQ multiplex PCR; TCRdb's version includes in-frame clones alone and lacks a portion of them. From that table come the V and J calls and clone size; the DNA was used to work out D and trimming. The profile shows fewer than 110,000 clones, roughly 87% of them singletons. The sample comprised peripheral blood. This TCR was sampled from a man aged 50-60 years in a cohort sampled during active COVID-19. The chain joins TRBV5-1 to TRBJ2-1, with D tentatively TRBD1 (5 bases). CDR3 loop: CASSPTPGLIGEQFF. The CDR3 bases are TGCGCCAGCAGCCCGACGCCAGGGCTGATTGGTGAGCAGTTCTTC.